This TCR beta chain was sequenced in a study of identical twins. Germline values: CDR1 SGDLS, CDR2 YYNGEE. Trimming cost V 0 bases and J 5 bases, with 8 bases left between them. The CDR3 has 14 residues. Using its own MiXCR run on the 5' RACE reads, TCRdb lists one record per CDR3 protein. The profile shows around 220,000 distinct CDR3 sequences, about 14% of them singletons. The TCR sequence derives from a woman younger than 30 in good health. The rearrangement uses TRBV9 and TRBJ2-2; no definite D call. Sequencing used memory (CD45RO+) T cells sorted from blood. CDR3 region: CASSVASRTGELFF. CDR3 nucleotide sequence: TGTGCCAGCAGCGTAGCGTCTAGGACCGGGGAGCTGTTTTTT.